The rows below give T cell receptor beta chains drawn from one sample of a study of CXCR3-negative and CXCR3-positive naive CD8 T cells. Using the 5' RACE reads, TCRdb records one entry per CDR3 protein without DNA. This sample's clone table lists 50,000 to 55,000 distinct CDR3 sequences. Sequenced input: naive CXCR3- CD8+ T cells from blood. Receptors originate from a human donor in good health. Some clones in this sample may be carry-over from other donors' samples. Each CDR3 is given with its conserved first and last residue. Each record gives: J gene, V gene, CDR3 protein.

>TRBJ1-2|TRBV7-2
CASSFPGQGGYGYTF
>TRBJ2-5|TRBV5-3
CARSLRETQYF
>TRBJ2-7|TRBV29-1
CSVEDPGQTYEQYF
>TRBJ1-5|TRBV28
CASSDGQGFPQPQHF
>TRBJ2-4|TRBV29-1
CSVPAVGANIQYF
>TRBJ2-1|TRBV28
CASTPTPFLGNEQFF
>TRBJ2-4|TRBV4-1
CASSQDSTADAKNIQYF
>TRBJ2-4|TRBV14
CASSRGDIQYF
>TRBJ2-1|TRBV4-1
CASSQDPSEDSEQFF
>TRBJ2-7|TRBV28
CASSLLSGVSYEQYF
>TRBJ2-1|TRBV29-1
CSVPGTSGRRTYNEQFF
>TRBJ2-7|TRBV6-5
CASSDGTGAFEQYF
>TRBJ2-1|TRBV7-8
CASSSHIEQFF
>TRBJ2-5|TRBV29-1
CSVEEGTSYQETQYF
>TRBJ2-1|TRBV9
CASSPQGFIDEQFF